Below are 19 T cell receptor beta chains sequenced from a single sample in a study of blood T cell repertoires in COVID-19. Produced via immunoSEQ multiplex PCR; TCRdb's table is partial and in-frame only. Of approximately 300,000 clones in the sample, nearly 90% were seen once. The specimen was PBMCs or T cells enriched from blood (not recorded which). The receptors were sampled from a young woman with acute COVID-19.

The rearrangement joins TRBV28 to TRBJ2-3; TRBD2 matches 11 bases. The CDR3 extends over 19 amino acids. CDR1 is MDHEN and CDR2 is SYDVKM in the germline V gene. Trimming at V came to 1 base and at J to 7 bases, leaving 16 bases not matched to a gene. For the CDR3, the DNA is TGTGCCAGCAGTTTATCCCCACTAGCGGGGGCCCCGGGTGTAAATACGCAGTATTTT. Residues: CASSLSPLAGAPGVNTQYF.

The chain employs TRBV6-5 and TRBJ1-1, with D unclear. Deletions cut 0 bases from V and 11 bases from J, with 16 bases between. The CDR3 loop spans 14 amino acids. Germline V gene lookup returns CDR1 MNHEY and CDR2 SVGAGI. CDR3 sequence: CASSYSRQVSEAFF. The CDR3 DNA is TGTGCCAGCAGTTACTCTCGGCAGGTTTCAGAGGCTTTCTTT.

The V call is TRBV29-1, the J call TRBJ2-3, with a tentative D call TRBD2 (6 bases). The V gene lost 3 bases and the J gene lost 5 bases, with 9 bases spanning the gap. Looked up from germline, CDR1 is SQVTM and CDR2 is ANQGSEA. The CDR3 length is 12 residues. The chain's CDR3 is CSVDGGIDTQYF. The CDR3, as DNA: TGCAGCGTTGATGGGGGGATAGATACGCAGTATTTT.

The chain uses TRBV24-1 and TRBJ2-1; D is perhaps TRBD1 (5 bases). In germline, CDR1 is KGHDR, CDR2 SFDVKD. CDR3 length: 13 amino acids. Trimming removed 5 bases from V and 4 bases from J, with 8 bases in between. This chain's CDR3 is CATSGQPYNEQFF. CDR3 sequence (DNA): TGTGCCACCAGTGGACAGCCTTACAATGAGCAGTTCTTC.

CDR3 region: CASSDGRGLAGGPNTDTQYF. CDR3 nucleotides: TGTGCCAGCAGCGACGGACGGGGACTAGCGGGAGGGCCGAACACAGATACGCAGTATTTT. The chain links TRBV9 to TRBJ2-3, with 16 bases aligning to TRBD2. CDR1 is SGDLS and CDR2 is YYNGEE in the germline V gene. This CDR3 has 20 residues. The J segment lost 2 bases and the V segment lost 3 bases, leaving 12 bases of the junction unmatched.

The J gene is TRBJ1-2, the V gene TRBV19, with 7 bases identical to TRBD1. The germline V gene has CDR1 LNHDA and CDR2 SQIVND (reference sequence). With 6 bases clipped from V and 7 bases from J, the junction kept 11 bases outside the gene matches. This CDR3 region has 14 residues. DNA for the CDR3: TGTGCCAGTAGGGTTGACAGGGCGTCCGGTGGCTACACCTTC. Its protein product is CASRVDRASGGYTF.

J is TRBJ1-5 and V is TRBV6-2 or TRBV6-3; 8 bases fit TRBD1. This CDR3 region has 14 residues. V was clipped by 6 bases and J by 3 bases; unmatched bases: 4. Germline CDR1 and CDR2: MNHEY and SVGEGT. The DNA of the CDR3 is TGTGCCAGCAGCCCTCAGGGGGCCAATCAGCCCCAGCATTTT. Amino acid sequence: CASSPQGANQPQHF.

V is TRBV7-6 and J is TRBJ2-1, with a tentative D call TRBD2 (5 bases). V was shortened by 5 bases and J by 0 bases, with 17 bases between the two germline ends. Germline V CDR1 and CDR2: SGHVS, FNYEAQ. The CDR3 is 17 residues long. The CDR3, as DNA: TGTGCCAGCAGCCCACGAGGGCGGAGGAGCTCCTACAATGAGCAGTTCTTC. Protein: CASSPRGRRSSYNEQFF.

In its sample, this clone was seen a few times. The chain joins TRBV19 to TRBJ1-2, with 8 bases matching TRBD1. V trimming: 6 bases; J trimming: 0 bases; junction bases outside the gene matches: 6. Germline CDR1 LNHDA, CDR2 SQIVND (reference sequence). CDR3 size: 15 residues. The CDR3 reads CASRNTGGPNYGYTF. DNA of the CDR3: TGTGCCAGTAGAAACACAGGGGGGCCTAACTATGGCTACACCTTC.

The V and J genes are TRBV29-1 and TRBJ1-1; the D is unclear. Trimming cost V 8 bases and J 5 bases, with 12 bases left between them. CDR3 size: 11 residues. Germline CDR1 is SQVTM and CDR2 is ANQGSEA. CDR3: CSFQRQTEAFF. The CDR3, as DNA: TGCAGCTTTCAAAGACAAACTGAAGCTTTCTTT.

The chain employs TRBV12-3 or TRBV12-4 and TRBJ1-1; no firm D call. The V and J ends lost 3 bases and 4 bases respectively, with 6 bases between them. CDR3 length equals 12 residues. CDR3: CASSLTTTEAFF. The CDR3 nucleotides are TGTGCCAGCAGTTTGACAACCACTGAAGCTTTCTTT.

This chain connects TRBV7-2 to TRBJ1-1; the match to TRBD1 covers 9 bases. Germline CDR1 SGHTA, CDR2 FQGNSA. The junction had 14 bases not matched to a gene; V was cut back by 5 bases and J by 7 bases. This CDR3 comprises 16 residues. CDR3 in DNA: TGTGCCAGCAGCCCGAAAGGAGGGACAGGGAGGAATGAAGCTTTCTTT. Its protein product is CASSPKGGTGRNEAFF.

This rearrangement joins TRBV25-1 to TRBJ2-7, with no clear D. Trimming stripped 3 bases from V and 1 base from J, with 16 bases between. The germline V gene has CDR1 MGHDK and CDR2 SYGVNS. This CDR3 is 16 amino acids long. CDR3 sequence (DNA): TGTGCCAGCAGTGAGGGCCCAAGGTATCGTTCCTACGAGCAGTACTTC. Protein product: CASSEGPRYRSYEQYF.

J is TRBJ1-6 and V is TRBV4-1, with 7 bases lining up with TRBD1. The CDR3 spans 17 residues. V gave up 0 bases and J gave up 7 bases; unmatched junction bases: 9. Germline-derived CDR1 and CDR2 are MGHRA and YSYEKL. The CDR3 reads CASSQEWTRQGNSPLHF. The DNA for the CDR3 is TGCGCCAGCAGCCAAGAATGGACGAGACAGGGCAATTCACCCCTCCACTTT.

This clone came up once. The chain recombines TRBV9 with TRBJ2-4; 9 nucleotides match TRBD2. Germline V gene lookup returns CDR1 SGDLS and CDR2 YYNGEE. J was trimmed by 2 bases and V by 2 bases; bases with no gene match: 5. CDR3 length equals 16 residues. For the CDR3, the DNA is TGTGCCAGCAGCGTGAGCGGGAGGTGGTCCAAAAACATTCAGTACTTC. It yields the protein CASSVSGRWSKNIQYF.

This clone was detected a few times. J is TRBJ1-3 and V is TRBV6-6, with a possible D match to TRBD1 (5 bases). The CDR3 runs to 12 residues. The germline V and J ends were trimmed by 0 bases and 10 bases, with 7 bases remaining between them. Germline V gives CDR1 MNHNY, CDR2 SVGAGI (reference sequence). In nucleotides, the CDR3 is TGTGCCAGCAGTTACTCGGACAAAACCATATATTTT. It specifies CASSYSDKTIYF.

The V and J genes are TRBV2 and TRBJ1-1; D is perhaps TRBD1 (6 bases). With 6 bases removed from V and 5 bases from J, the gap between germline ends came to 19 bases. The CDR3 is 15 residues long. Germline-derived CDR1 and CDR2 are SNHLY and FYNNEI. The CDR3 nucleotides read TGTGCCAGCAGCGCGGAAAAGGGGGTTTGGACTGAAGCTTTCTTT. As protein: CASSAEKGVWTEAFF.

V gene TRBV7-2 combines with J gene TRBJ1-6; weak D call: TRBD1 (6 bases). The germline gives CDR1 SGHTA, CDR2 FQGNSA. Trimming removed 7 bases at V and 5 bases at J, with 12 bases between. There are 14 residues in the CDR3. The CDR3 DNA reads as TGTGCCAGCAAAAACAGGGACCATAATTCACCCCTCCACTTT. Encoded protein: CASKNRDHNSPLHF.

The rearrangement joins TRBV19 to TRBJ1-6; D might be TRBD1 (5 bases). Germline V gives CDR1 LNHDA, CDR2 SQIVND (reference sequence). The CDR3 contains 15 residues. V was pared by 6 bases and J by 9 bases, with 18 bases between. Here the CDR3 DNA reads TGTGCCAGTAGACCATATGCGGGGACGAGTTCACCCCTCCACTTT. It specifies CASRPYAGTSSPLHF.